This TCR beta chain was recorded in a study of PD-L1 blockade in urothelial cancer. On the study more broadly: In the patient group, most of the roughly 30 were males with bladder-origin urothelial cancer.

Sequenced by immunoSEQ multiplex PCR; TCRdb stores in-frame clones only, minus some. The sample includes about 91,000 clones, 75% to 90% seen only once; the top ten take around 8%. Germline assignment: CDR1 SGHTA and CDR2 FQGNSA. This CDR3 has 13 residues. Trimming removed 3 bases at V and 4 bases at J, with 9 bases between. Time point: peripheral blood 6 weeks after treatment start. The source was PBMCs, collected around atezolizumab (anti-PD-L1) treatment. The V and J genes are TRBV7-2 and TRBJ1-1; D remains ambiguous. This TCR was recovered from an older man with urothelial cancer. CDR3 DNA sequence: TGTGCCAGCAGCTTTACGGGAGGCACTGAAGCTTTCTTT. Encoded protein: CASSFTGGTEAFF.